This is a list of T cell receptor beta chains from one sample in a study of T cell changes during pregnancy in multiple sclerosis. Method: immunoSEQ multiplex PCR; TCRdb's copy keeps in-frame clones and lacks some. Here the sample spans some 59,000 clones, less than 95% being singletons. Sample: peripheral blood, taken in the third trimester of pregnancy. These receptors were obtained from a female donor in good health, enrolled as a control in a pregnancy study. The CDR3 runs from the conserved cysteine through the conserved F or W. D genes are given only for firm matches. The size of a clone is reported for some rows only, either as once, few or many, or as a class for expanded clones.

j_call d_call clone_size v_call cdr3_aa cdr3_nt
TRBJ1-2 TRBD1 . TRBV7-2 CASSLDIWTGANYGYTF TGTGCCAGCAGCTTAGATATCTGGACAGGGGCTAACTATGGCTACACCTTC
TRBJ1-2 . . TRBV11-3 CASSSQFPGSPRDYGYTF TGTGCCAGCAGCTCTCAATTCCCGGGATCTCCGCGGGACTATGGCTACACCTTC
TRBJ2-7 TRBD1 . TRBV18 CASSPTGTGGGGEQYF TGTGCCAGCTCACCCACCGGGACAGGGGGCGGCGGCGAGCAGTACTTC
TRBJ2-1 TRBD2 . TRBV30 CAWSGGAGLAGDKPSYNEQFF TGTGCCTGGAGTGGGGGGGCTGGACTAGCGGGGGACAAACCGTCCTACAATGAGCAGTTCTTC
TRBJ2-3 . . TRBV5-4 CASTSGTDTQYF .
TRBJ1-5 . . TRBV5-8 CASSRTGLGYSNQPQHF TGTGCCAGCAGCAGAACAGGCCTGGGCTATAGCAATCAGCCCCAGCATTTT
TRBJ1-4 . . TRBV18 CASSPRQGWDNLEKLFF TGTGCCAGCTCACCACGGCAGGGATGGGATAATCTGGAAAAACTGTTTTTT
TRBJ2-4 . . TRBV6-5 CASTGGPAKNIQYF TGTGCCAGCACCGGGGGACCGGCCAAAAACATTCAGTACTTC
TRBJ2-1 . few TRBV19 CASSMFSGSSYNEQFF TGTGCCAGTAGTATGTTTAGCGGTAGCTCCTACAATGAGCAGTTCTTC
TRBJ2-1 TRBD2 . TRBV25-1 CASSGSPGLKGYNEQFF TGTGCCAGCAGTGGAAGCCCGGGACTAAAGGGGTACAATGAGCAGTTCTTC
TRBJ2-1 TRBD2 . TRBV5-1 CASSLGTSGRVDEQFF TGCGCCAGCAGCTTGGGGACTAGCGGGAGGGTCGATGAGCAGTTCTTC
TRBJ1-2 . . TRBV2 CASSEGAWGRDYGYTF TGTGCCAGCAGTGAAGGGGCCTGGGGGCGGGACTATGGCTACACCTTC
TRBJ2-5 . . TRBV9 CASSVGGAYQETQYF TGTGCCAGCAGCGTAGGGGGAGCGTACCAAGAGACCCAGTACTTC
TRBJ2-3 TRBD2 . TRBV7-2 CASSRPGLAGGGGTDTQYF TGTGCCAGCAGCCGGCCGGGACTAGCGGGAGGGGGGGGCACAGATACGCAGTATTTT
TRBJ1-1 . . TRBV30 CAWGPRSLNTEAFF TGTGCCTGGGGGCCCCGGTCCCTGAACACTGAAGCTTTCTTT
TRBJ2-2 TRBD1 . TRBV18 CASSTRDRNTGELFF TGTGCCAGCTCGACCCGGGACAGGAACACCGGGGAGCTGTTTTTT
TRBJ2-1 TRBD1 . TRBV19 CASRIAGTGKVNEQFF TGTGCCAGTCGTATTGCCGGGACAGGGAAGGTGAATGAGCAGTTCTTC
TRBJ1-3 TRBD1 . TRBV5-6 CASSMGQAENTIYF TGTGCCAGCAGCATGGGACAGGCTGAGAACACCATATATTTT
TRBJ1-1 . . TRBV18 CASSPPRVATEAFF TGTGCCAGCTCACCACCCCGGGTGGCAACTGAAGCTTTCTTT
TRBJ2-1 TRBD2 . TRBV11-2 CASSLDASGISVMREQFF TGTGCCAGCAGCTTAGATGCTAGCGGGATATCAGTAATGCGTGAGCAGTTCTTC
TRBJ2-1 . once TRBV5-1 CASSLGLVGVQFF TGCGCCAGCAGCTTGGGACTAGTCGGCGTGCAGTTCTTC
TRBJ1-1 . . TRBV5-1 CASSSGGRTEAFF TGCGCCAGCAGCTCGGGGGGTAGGACTGAAGCTTTCTTT
TRBJ2-1 TRBD1 once TRBV7-9 CASSSQRTGANEQFF TGTGCCAGCAGCTCACAAAGGACAGGGGCCAATGAGCAGTTCTTC
TRBJ2-4 . once TRBV7-6 CASSLTAPQGPLLAKNIQYF TGTGCCAGCAGCTTAACAGCTCCCCAGGGTCCTCTCCTAGCCAAAAACATTCAGTACTTC
TRBJ2-5 TRBD2 . TRBV18 CASSPLTSGAGFQETQYF TGTGCCAGCTCACCACTGACTAGCGGGGCCGGCTTCCAAGAGACCCAGTACTTC
TRBJ2-2 TRBD2 . TRBV4-2 CASSHGAGGGPGELFF TGTGCCAGCAGCCACGGGGCGGGAGGGGGCCCCGGGGAGCTGTTTTTT
TRBJ2-6 . . TRBV30 CAWQISGANVLTF TGTGCCTGGCAGATATCTGGGGCCAACGTCCTGACTTTC
TRBJ2-7 TRBD1 once TRBV10-3 CAISGTTGTGEFYEQYF TGTGCCATCAGTGGGACGACCGGGACAGGGGAGTTCTACGAGCAGTACTTC
TRBJ1-2 TRBD1 . TRBV6-5 CASSSAMTGGLYGYTF TGTGCCAGCAGTTCCGCTATGACAGGGGGTCTATATGGCTACACCTTC
TRBJ1-6 TRBD1 . TRBV30 CAWSRGPSSYNSPLHF TGTGCCTGGAGTAGGGGGCCTAGCTCCTATAATTCACCCCTCCACTTT
TRBJ2-7 . . TRBV30 CAWGGLGGEQYF TGTGCCTGGGGGGGCCTCGGGGGGGAGCAGTACTTC
TRBJ1-5 . few TRBV27 CASSLGGTPINQPQHF TGTGCCAGCAGTTTGGGGGGGACTCCCATCAATCAGCCCCAGCATTTT
TRBJ1-5 TRBD1 . TRBV19 CASSRDRGNQPQHF TGTGCCAGTAGTCGAGACAGGGGGAATCAGCCCCAGCATTTT
TRBJ2-2 TRBD2 . TRBV5-4 CASSRTSGGNTGELFF TGTGCCAGCAGCCGGACTAGCGGGGGCAACACCGGGGAGCTGTTTTTT
TRBJ2-1 . . TRBV7-2 CASSPSPVGEQFF TGTGCCAGCAGCCCCAGTCCCGTCGGGGAGCAGTTCTTC
TRBJ1-2 TRBD1 . TRBV30 CAWSPLSPGQVYGYTF TGTGCCTGGAGTCCACTCTCCCCGGGACAGGTTTATGGCTACACCTTC
TRBJ2-7 . . TRBV6-5 CASSYWAGSSYEQYF TGTGCCAGCAGTTACTGGGCGGGGAGCTCCTACGAGCAGTACTTC
TRBJ2-7 . few TRBV4-1 CASSPYSGDTYEQYF TGCGCCAGCAGCCCCTATTCCGGGGACACCTACGAGCAGTACTTC
TRBJ1-5 . . TRBV4-1 CASSQDVSYSNQPQHF TGCGCCAGCAGCCAAGATGTCTCGTATAGCAATCAGCCCCAGCATTTT
TRBJ2-2 TRBD2 . TRBV7-8 CASSFPKAGTNTGELFF TGTGCCAGCAGCTTCCCTAAAGCGGGAACGAACACCGGGGAGCTGTTTTTT
TRBJ2-7 TRBD1 . TRBV29-1 CSVSRTGGADEQYF TGCAGCGTTTCCAGGACAGGGGGCGCGGATGAGCAGTACTTC
TRBJ2-3 TRBD2 . TRBV14 CASSQGLAGTDTQYF TGTGCCAGCAGCCAAGGGCTAGCGGGCACAGATACGCAGTATTTT